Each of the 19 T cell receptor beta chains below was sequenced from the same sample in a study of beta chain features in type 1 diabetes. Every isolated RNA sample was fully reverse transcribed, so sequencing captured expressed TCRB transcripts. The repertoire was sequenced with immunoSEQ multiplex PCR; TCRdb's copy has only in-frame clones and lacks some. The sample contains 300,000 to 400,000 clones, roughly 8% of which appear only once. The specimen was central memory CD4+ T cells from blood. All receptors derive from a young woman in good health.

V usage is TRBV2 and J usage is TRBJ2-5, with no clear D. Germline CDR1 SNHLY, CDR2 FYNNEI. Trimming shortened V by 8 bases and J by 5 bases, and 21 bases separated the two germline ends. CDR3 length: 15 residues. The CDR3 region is CASQPTLYGSETQYF. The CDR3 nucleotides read TGTGCCAGCCAACCAACACTATATGGTAGTGAGACCCAGTACTTC.

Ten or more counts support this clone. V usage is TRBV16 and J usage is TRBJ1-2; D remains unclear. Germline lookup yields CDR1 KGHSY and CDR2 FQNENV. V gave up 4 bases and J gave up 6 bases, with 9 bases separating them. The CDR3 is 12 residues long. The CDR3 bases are TGTGCCAGCAGCCTGAACCGAAATGGCTACACCTTC. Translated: CASSLNRNGYTF.

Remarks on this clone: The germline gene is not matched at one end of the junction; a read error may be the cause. The CDR3 DNA follows: TGTGCTAGCAGCTTTGGACTAGCGGTACAAGAGACCCAGTACTTC. It translates to CASSFGLAVQETQYF. This chain joins TRBV7-7 and TRBJ2-5; 10 positions match TRBD2. This CDR3 comprises 15 residues. Germline CDR1 SSHAT, CDR2 FNYEAQ (reference sequence).

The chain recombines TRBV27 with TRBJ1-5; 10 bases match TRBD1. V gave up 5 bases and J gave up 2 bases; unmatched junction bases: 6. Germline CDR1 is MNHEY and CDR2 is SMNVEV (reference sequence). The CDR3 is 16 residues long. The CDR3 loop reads CASSLRTGGGNQPQHF. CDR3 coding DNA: TGTGCCAGCAGTCTCCGGACAGGGGGGGGCAATCAGCCCCAGCATTTT.

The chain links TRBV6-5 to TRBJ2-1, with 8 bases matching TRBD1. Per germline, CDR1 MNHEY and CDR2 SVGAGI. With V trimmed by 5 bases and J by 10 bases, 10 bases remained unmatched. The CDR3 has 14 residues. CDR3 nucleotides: TGTGCCAGCAGTCGGTCCCAGGGGGCCGGAGAGCAGTTCTTC. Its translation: CASSRSQGAGEQFF.

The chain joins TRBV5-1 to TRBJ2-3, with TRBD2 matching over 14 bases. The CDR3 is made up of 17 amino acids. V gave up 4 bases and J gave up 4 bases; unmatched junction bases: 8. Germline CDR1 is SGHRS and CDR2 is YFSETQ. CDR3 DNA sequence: TGCGCCAGCAGCAAAGGACTAGCGGGAGGCGTATCAGATACGCAGTATTTT. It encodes CASSKGLAGGVSDTQYF.

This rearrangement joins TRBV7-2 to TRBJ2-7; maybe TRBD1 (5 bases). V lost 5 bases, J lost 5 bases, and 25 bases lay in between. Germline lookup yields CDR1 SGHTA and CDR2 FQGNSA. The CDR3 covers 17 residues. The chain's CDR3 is CASSMGRPRGRRDEQYF. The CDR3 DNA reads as TGTGCCAGCAGCATGGGGCGGCCCCGCGGCCGTCGGGACGAGCAGTACTTC.

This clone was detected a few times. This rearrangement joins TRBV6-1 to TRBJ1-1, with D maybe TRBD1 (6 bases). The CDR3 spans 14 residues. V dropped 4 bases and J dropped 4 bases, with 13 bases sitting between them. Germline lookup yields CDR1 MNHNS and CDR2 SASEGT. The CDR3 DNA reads TGTGCCAGCAGTGCGGACAGATGGAGCACTGAAGCTTTCTTT. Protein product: CASSADRWSTEAFF.

CDR3 DNA: TGTGCCAGCAGTTACCTTTTTGAGTGGGAGTGGAATTTCAATGAGCAGTTCTTC. This gives the protein CASSYLFEWEWNFNEQFF. The chain joins TRBV6-8 to TRBJ2-1; a possible D gene is TRBD2 (5 bases). This CDR3 has 18 residues. Germline V gene data show CDR1 as MNHGY and CDR2 as SAAAGT. Deletions cut 2 bases from V and 6 bases from J, with 23 bases between.

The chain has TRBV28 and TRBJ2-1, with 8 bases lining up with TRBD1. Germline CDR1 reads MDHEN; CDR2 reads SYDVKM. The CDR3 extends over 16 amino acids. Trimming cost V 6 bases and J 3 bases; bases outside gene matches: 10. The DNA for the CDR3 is TGTGCCAGCAGGGCCACCTCAGGGGGCGGCTACAATGAGCAGTTCTTC. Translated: CASRATSGGGYNEQFF.

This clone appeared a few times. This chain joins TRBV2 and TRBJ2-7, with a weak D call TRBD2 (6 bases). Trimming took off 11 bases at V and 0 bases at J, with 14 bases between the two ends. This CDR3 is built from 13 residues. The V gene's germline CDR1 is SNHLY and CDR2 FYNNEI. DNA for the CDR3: TGTGCCGGGGCTAGCGCGAGCTCCTACGAGCAGTACTTC. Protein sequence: CAGASASSYEQYF.

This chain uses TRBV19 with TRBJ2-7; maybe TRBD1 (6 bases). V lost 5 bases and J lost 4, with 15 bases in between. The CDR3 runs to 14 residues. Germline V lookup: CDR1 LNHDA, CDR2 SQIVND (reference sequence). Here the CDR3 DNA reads TGTGCCAGTAGTTTTAGGGCAGGGGAATACGAGCAGTACTTC. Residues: CASSFRAGEYEQYF.

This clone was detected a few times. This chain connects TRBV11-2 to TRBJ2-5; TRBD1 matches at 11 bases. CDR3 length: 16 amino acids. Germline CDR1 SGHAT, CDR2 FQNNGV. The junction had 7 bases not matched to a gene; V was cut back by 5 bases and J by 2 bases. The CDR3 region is CASSPSWDRGQETQYF. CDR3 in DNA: TGTGCCAGCAGCCCTAGTTGGGACAGGGGGCAAGAGACCCAGTACTTC.

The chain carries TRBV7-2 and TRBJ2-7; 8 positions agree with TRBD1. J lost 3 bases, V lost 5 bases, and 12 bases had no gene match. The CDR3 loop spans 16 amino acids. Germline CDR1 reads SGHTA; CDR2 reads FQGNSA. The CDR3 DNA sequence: TGTGCCAGCAGCGCCGAGAGACAGGGGAGGATCTACGAGCAGTACTTC. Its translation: CASSAERQGRIYEQYF.

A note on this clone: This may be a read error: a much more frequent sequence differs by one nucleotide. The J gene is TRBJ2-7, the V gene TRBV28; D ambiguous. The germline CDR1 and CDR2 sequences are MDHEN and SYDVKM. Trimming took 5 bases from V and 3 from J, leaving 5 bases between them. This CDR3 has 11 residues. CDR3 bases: TGTGCCAGCAGTCGCCTCTACGAGCAGTACTTC. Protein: CASSRLYEQYF.

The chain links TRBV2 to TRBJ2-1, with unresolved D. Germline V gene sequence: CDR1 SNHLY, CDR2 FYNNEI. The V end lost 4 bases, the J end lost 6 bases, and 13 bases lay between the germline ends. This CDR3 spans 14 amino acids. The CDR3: CASSAGRVPNEQFF. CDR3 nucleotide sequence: TGTGCCAGCAGTGCGGGTAGAGTTCCCAATGAGCAGTTCTTC. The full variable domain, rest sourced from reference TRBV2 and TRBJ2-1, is EPEVTQTPSHQVTQMGQEVILRCVPISNHLYFYWYRQILGQKVEFLVSFYNNEISEKSEIFDDQFSVERPDGSNFTLKIRSTKLEDSAMYFCASSAGRVPNEQFFGPGTRLTVL.

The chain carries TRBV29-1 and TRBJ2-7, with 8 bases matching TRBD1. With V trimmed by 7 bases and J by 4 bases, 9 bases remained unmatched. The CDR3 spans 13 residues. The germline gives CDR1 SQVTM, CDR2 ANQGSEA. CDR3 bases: TGCAGCGCCTCCGACAGGGGAACGTACGAGCAGTACTTC. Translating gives CSASDRGTYEQYF.

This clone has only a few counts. This chain's CDR3 is CASSQSTGWLLETEAFF. As DNA, the CDR3 is TGCGCCAGCAGTCAAAGCACAGGGTGGCTTTTGGAAACTGAAGCTTTCTTT. This chain joins TRBV23-1 and TRBJ1-1; possible D gene TRBD1, 6 bases. TRBV23-1 is an ORF, with its function uncertain. The CDR3 length is 17 residues. V was trimmed by 2 bases and J by 5 bases, leaving 21 bases between them.

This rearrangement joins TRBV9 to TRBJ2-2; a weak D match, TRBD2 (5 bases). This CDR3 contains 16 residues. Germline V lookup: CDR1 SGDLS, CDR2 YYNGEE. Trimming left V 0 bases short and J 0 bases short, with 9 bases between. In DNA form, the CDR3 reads TGTGCCAGCAGCGTAGCATCTAGCACGAACACCGGGGAGCTGTTTTTT. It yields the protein CASSVASSTNTGELFF.